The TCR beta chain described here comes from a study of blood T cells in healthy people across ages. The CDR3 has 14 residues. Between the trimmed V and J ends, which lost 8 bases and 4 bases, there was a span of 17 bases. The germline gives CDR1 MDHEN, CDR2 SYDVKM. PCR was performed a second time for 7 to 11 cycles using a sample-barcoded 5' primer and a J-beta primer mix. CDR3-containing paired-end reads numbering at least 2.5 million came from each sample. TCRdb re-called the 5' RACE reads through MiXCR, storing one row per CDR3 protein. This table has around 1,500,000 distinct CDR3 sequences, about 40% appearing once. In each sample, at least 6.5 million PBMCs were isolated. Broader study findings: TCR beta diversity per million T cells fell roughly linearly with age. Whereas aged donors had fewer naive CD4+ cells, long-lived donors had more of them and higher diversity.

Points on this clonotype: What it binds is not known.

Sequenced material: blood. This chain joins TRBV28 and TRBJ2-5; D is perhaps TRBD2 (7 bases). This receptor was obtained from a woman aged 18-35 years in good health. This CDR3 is CASWRGGGVETQYF. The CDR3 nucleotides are TGTGCCAGCTGGAGAGGGGGAGGGGTAGAGACCCAGTACTTC.